Included here is one TCR beta chain sequence, with context. Its specificity is not known. The sample originates from a study of graft-versus-host responses after intestinal transplantation. The wider study: All recipients were given anti-thymocyte globulin induction, and tacrolimus and steroids were then administered for around three years.

Whole-study findings and limits: GvH clones occurred in recipient marrow; some first appeared in ileum or blood. After transplant, early declines in HvG clones were associated with peak levels of circulating GvH clones. Elevated graft-versus-host to host-versus-graft clonal ratios in allografts were recorded for patients with graft-donor T cell macrochimerism.

Germline V gene lookup returns CDR1 SGDLS and CDR2 YYNGEE. The CDR3 contains 16 residues. V was pared by 0 bases and J by 0 bases, with 3 bases of the junction left unmatched. Using immunoSEQ multiplex PCR, the repertoire was profiled, and TCRdb retains in-frame clones only, with some absent. The profile shows more than 65,000 clones, approximately 90% of them singletons. The sequence was obtained from a human donor who was the organ donor for an intestinal transplant. V and J are TRBV9 and TRBJ2-7; 10 positions agree with TRBD2. This sample comprised unstimulated CD8+ T cells sorted from spleen or lymph node cells, obtained before transplant. The CDR3 DNA reads as TGTGCCAGCAGCGTAGGGTCTAGCGGGAGCTCCTACGAGCAGTACTTC. It specifies CASSVGSSGSSYEQYF.